This T cell receptor (beta chain) was sequenced for a study of CD8 T cells in ankylosing spondylitis. The CDR3 extends over 12 amino acids. The V end lost 1 base, the J end lost 9 bases, and 11 bases lay between the germline ends. From germline, CDR1 is SGHKS and CDR2 YYEKEE (reference sequence). TCRdb re-derived calls from the 5' RACE reads in MiXCR, one entry per CDR3 protein. Among about 140,000 distinct CDR3 sequences listed, roughly 8.8% were seen once. This clonotype was counted only a few times. The specimen sequenced was synovial fluid, either unsorted or a sorted T cell fraction (not recorded which). The rearrangement joins TRBV5-5 to TRBJ2-7; no definite D call. This clonotype originated in a male donor with ankylosing spondylitis. CDR3 in DNA: TGTGCCAGCAGCTTGATGCAAGAAGGGCAGTACTTC. Translating it yields CASSLMQEGQYF.